These 13 T cell receptor beta chains came from one sample sequenced in a study of OX40 agonist ivuxolimab in advanced cancers. TCRdb's copy holds only in-frame clones and misses some; the assay was immunoSEQ multiplex PCR. This table has 50,000 to 70,000 clones, approximately 92% appearing once. Source: CD4+ or CD8+ T cells sorted from blood, taken in a trial of the OX40 agonist ivuxolimab. The origin of the receptors is an adult with an advanced solid tumor such as melanoma, head and neck, liver or kidney cancer.

This clone was seen a single time. The V gene is TRBV27, the J gene TRBJ2-7, with 9 bases lining up with TRBD1. CDR3 length: 14 amino acids. The germline V gene encodes CDR1 MNHEY and CDR2 SMNVEV (reference sequence). J was trimmed by 5 bases and V by 5 bases; bases with no gene match: 7. The CDR3 region has the DNA TGTGCCAGCAGTGACAGGGGGGAAGTCGACGAGCAGTACTTC. It encodes CASSDRGEVDEQYF.

The chain links TRBV29-1 to TRBJ2-1; 8 bases map to TRBD1. Germline CDR1 and CDR2: SQVTM and ANQGSEA. This CDR3 is built from 16 residues. The junction had 5 bases not matched to a gene; V was cut back by 1 base and J by 0 bases. The CDR3 DNA reads as TGCAGCGTTGAAGGAAACAGGGGGAGCTCCTACAATGAGCAGTTCTTC. The encoded protein is CSVEGNRGSSYNEQFF.

The chain couples TRBV13 to TRBJ1-4; D possibly corresponds to TRBD1 (5 bases). The germline CDR1 and CDR2 sequences are PRHDT and FYEKMQ (reference sequence). V shed 1 base and J shed 5 bases, with 8 bases lying between them. The length of the CDR3 is 14 residues. The CDR3 sequence: CASSLAQDNEKLFF. In DNA form, the CDR3 reads TGTGCCAGCAGCTTAGCACAGGACAATGAAAAACTGTTTTTT.

V and J are TRBV30 and TRBJ2-2, with D perhaps being TRBD1 or TRBD2 (5 bases each). The germline V gene encodes CDR1 GTSNPN and CDR2 SVGIG (reference sequence). This CDR3 has 13 residues. The DNA for the CDR3 is TGTGCTCGGGACCTCGCGAACACCGGGGAGCTGTTTTTT. Translation: CARDLANTGELFF. Together with reference TRBV30 and TRBJ2-2, the CDR3 gives the full variable domain: SQTIHQWPATLVQPVGSPLSLECTVEGTSNPNLYWYRQAAGRGLQLLFYSVGIGQISSEVPQNLSASRPQDRQFILSSKKLLLSDSGFYLCARDLANTGELFFGEGSRLTVL.

The CDR3 protein is CSVDSGAYEQYF. The CDR3 region has the DNA TGCAGCGTTGATTCAGGGGCCTACGAGCAGTACTTC. This chain joins TRBV29-1 and TRBJ2-7; D possibly corresponds to TRBD1 (6 bases). V lost 3 bases and J lost 2, with 8 bases in between. The CDR3 extends over 12 amino acids. Germline V CDR1 and CDR2: SQVTM, ANQGSEA.

The chain is built from TRBV5-1 and TRBJ2-7, with TRBD1 as a possible D gene (5 bases). Germline V gene lookup returns CDR1 SGHRS and CDR2 YFSETQ. V lost 4 bases, J lost 3 bases, and 11 bases lay in between. The CDR3 extends over 13 amino acids. CDR3 sequence reads: CASSPTEIYEQYF. The DNA for the CDR3 is TGCGCCAGCAGCCCGACAGAGATCTACGAGCAGTACTTC.

The chain combines TRBV27 with TRBJ1-2; TRBD1 might be the D (5 bases). The CDR3 length is 13 residues. Per germline, CDR1 MNHEY and CDR2 SMNVEV (reference sequence). Trimming stripped 3 bases from V and 4 bases from J, with 9 bases between. The DNA for the CDR3 is TGTGCCAGCAGTTTCGGGGGTTCCTATGGCTACACCTTC. Translated: CASSFGGSYGYTF.

The chain couples TRBV28 to TRBJ2-7, with 11 bases identical to TRBD2. Germline V gene data show CDR1 as MDHEN and CDR2 as SYDVKM. Trimming took 4 bases from V and 1 from J; bases not matched to a gene: 15. The CDR3 is made up of 19 amino acids. This CDR3 reads CASSSYSLAGGSTSYEQYF. The CDR3 DNA reads TGTGCCAGCAGTTCCTACTCGCTAGCGGGAGGTTCTACTTCCTACGAGCAGTACTTC.

Notes on this clone: Other DNA sequences in this sample translate to the same CDR3. The rearrangement uses TRBV9 and TRBJ2-3, with a tentative D call TRBD2 (5 bases). CDR1 and CDR2 from the germline V gene are SGDLS and YYNGEE. The CDR3 is 14 amino acids. The V and J ends lost 0 bases and 5 bases respectively, with 10 bases between them. This CDR3 is CASSVGGLEDTQYF. The CDR3 bases are TGTGCCAGCAGCGTAGGAGGGTTAGAAGATACGCAGTATTTT.

V usage is TRBV29-1 and J usage is TRBJ1-1; D remains unclear. Germline V gene lookup returns CDR1 SQVTM and CDR2 ANQGSEA. The CDR3 runs to 11 residues. Trimming removed 4 bases from V and 4 bases from J, with 7 bases in between. The CDR3 is CSVGWGTEAFF. CDR3 DNA sequence: TGCAGCGTTGGGTGGGGCACTGAAGCTTTCTTT.

The V and J genes are TRBV30 and TRBJ1-1; D is unclear. This CDR3 contains 12 residues. Germline assignment: CDR1 GTSNPN and CDR2 SVGIG (reference sequence). Trimming pared 4 bases from V and 7 bases from J, leaving 13 bases between. As DNA, the CDR3 is TGTGCCTGGATGCCAGCCTACATTGAAGCTTTCTTT. Its translation: CAWMPAYIEAFF. The whole variable domain, remainder taken from reference TRBV30 and TRBJ1-1, is SQTIHQWPATLVQPVGSPLSLECTVEGTSNPNLYWYRQAAGRGLQLLFYSVGIGQISSEVPQNLSASRPQDRQFILSSKKLLLSDSGFYLCAWMPAYIEAFFGQGTRLTVV.

The V gene is TRBV6-5, the J gene TRBJ2-7; possible D gene TRBD1, 5 bases. The length of the CDR3 is 11 residues. Germline values: CDR1 MNHEY, CDR2 SVGAGI. The ends were cut back, 10 bases at V and 5 bases at J, with 12 bases in the middle. CDR3 residues: CATSARDEQYF. The CDR3 DNA reads TGTGCCACGTCCGCCAGGGACGAGCAGTACTTC.

The gene calls are TRBV7-2 and TRBJ2-1, with TRBD2 identical over 10 bases. After removal of 5 bases from V and 3 bases from J, the junction contained 7 bases not matched to a gene. The germline gives CDR1 SGHTA, CDR2 FQGNSA. The CDR3 has 16 amino acids. The CDR3 nucleotides read TGTGCCAGCAGCCTAAGGACTAGCGGTATCTACAATGAGCAGTTCTTC. This codes for CASSLRTSGIYNEQFF.